The 9 T cell receptor beta chains below come from one sample, sequenced in a study of blood T cell repertoires in COVID-19. Clones were read by immunoSEQ multiplex PCR, and TCRdb kept only the in-frame ones, dropping some. The table lists about 75,000 clones, about four fifths of them singletons. The sequencing input was peripheral blood. These receptors came from a woman over 75 with active or convalescent COVID-19.

This clone has a single count. J is TRBJ2-3 and V is TRBV6-2 or TRBV6-3; 7 bases fit TRBD1. CDR1 is MNHEY and CDR2 is SVGEGT in the germline V gene. Trimming at V came to 4 bases and at J to 8 bases, leaving 15 bases not matched to a gene. The CDR3 has 16 amino acids. The CDR3: CASSFPTGLAPGTQYF. The CDR3 nucleotides read TGTGCCAGCAGTTTCCCGACAGGGTTGGCCCCCGGTACGCAGTATTTT.

The J gene is TRBJ2-7, the V gene TRBV9; 11 nucleotides line up with TRBD1. Germline-derived CDR1 and CDR2 are SGDLS and YYNGEE. The V segment lost 3 bases and the J segment 3 bases; nucleotides outside the gene matches: 2. The CDR3 is made up of 14 amino acids. The CDR3, as DNA: TGTGCCAGCAGCGCCGGGACAGGGGGCTACGAGCAGTACTTC. Its translation is CASSAGTGGYEQYF.

The chain carries TRBV6-1 and TRBJ1-1; 9 bases map to TRBD1. Germline loops: CDR1 MNHNS, CDR2 SASEGT. V was pared by 1 base and J by 1 base, with 4 bases of the junction left unmatched. The CDR3 loop spans 16 amino acids. The CDR3 protein is CASSEGGTGRNTEAFF. The CDR3, as DNA: TGTGCCAGCAGTGAAGGAGGGACAGGGAGGAACACTGAAGCTTTCTTT.

The rearrangement uses TRBV18 and TRBJ1-4; D unresolved. CDR3 length: 15 residues. The V gene's germline CDR1 is KGHSH and CDR2 LQKENI. Trimming removed 1 base at V and 4 bases at J, with 10 bases between. CDR3 loop: CASSPRQAFNEKLFF. The DNA of the CDR3 is TGTGCCAGCTCACCACGGCAGGCGTTTAATGAAAAACTGTTTTTT.

The rearrangement uses TRBV29-1 and TRBJ1-1; D ambiguous. V lost 4 bases to trimming and J lost 1 base, with 10 bases between them. Germline V CDR1 and CDR2: SQVTM, ANQGSEA. The CDR3 has 13 amino acids. The CDR3 coding sequence is TGCAGCGTTGCTCACGGTTGGAACACTGAAGCTTTCTTT. Translation: CSVAHGWNTEAFF.

The V call is TRBV19, the J call TRBJ1-6; the D gene is possibly TRBD1 (5 bases). The CDR3 covers 15 residues. Trimming stripped 7 bases from V and 1 base from J, with 11 bases between. Germline V gene sequence: CDR1 LNHDA, CDR2 SQIVND (reference sequence). The CDR3 loop is CASNAGGSYNSPLHF. Written as DNA, the CDR3 is TGTGCCAGTAACGCCGGGGGGTCCTATAATTCACCCCTCCACTTT.

The rearrangement joins TRBV29-1 to TRBJ1-1; possibly TRBD1 for D (5 bases). CDR1 and CDR2 (germline): SQVTM, ANQGSEA. This CDR3 is built from 12 residues. The V end was cut by 4 bases, the J end by 1 base, with 7 bases between. The CDR3 here is CSVGDRNTEAFF. In nucleotides, the CDR3 is TGCAGCGTTGGAGACAGGAACACTGAAGCTTTCTTT.

In this sample, this clone turned up a few times. This chain connects TRBV12-5 to TRBJ1-5; D is undetermined. The ends were cut back, 1 base at V and 2 bases at J, with 6 bases in the middle. Germline lookup yields CDR1 LGHNT and CDR2 FRNRAP. There are 14 residues in the CDR3. CDR3: CASGLGGGNQPQHF. The CDR3 DNA is TGTGCTAGTGGTTTGGGGGGAGGCAATCAGCCCCAGCATTTT. The whole variable domain, filled in from reference TRBV12-5 and TRBJ1-5, reads DARVTQTPRHKVTEMGQEVTMRCQPILGHNTVFWYRQTMMQGLELLAYFRNRAPLDDSGMPKDRFSAEMPDATLATLKIQPSEPRDSAVYFCASGLGGGNQPQHFGDGTRLSIL.

The chain is built from TRBV4-3 and TRBJ2-2; 8 positions match TRBD2. Germline V gene lookup returns CDR1 LGHNA and CDR2 YSLEER. The CDR3 runs to 17 residues. The trim removed 0 bases at V and 2 bases at J, leaving 5 bases unmatched. CDR3 in amino acids: CASSQDLAGHNTGELFF. The DNA for the CDR3 is TGCGCCAGCAGCCAAGATTTAGCGGGACATAACACCGGGGAGCTGTTTTTT.